A selection of T cell receptor beta chains follows, all from one sample in a study of blood T cell repertoires in COVID-19. Assay: immunoSEQ multiplex PCR; the TCRdb copy retains only in-frame clones and omits some. The data contain about 260,000 clones, about 91% of them singletons. The sequenced material came from peripheral blood. The origin of the receptors is a person aged 18-35 years with COVID-19, enrolled during active disease. Each CDR3 is given with its conserved first and last residue. Fields, in order: D gene, J gene, V gene, CDR3 length, clone size, CDR3 protein, CDR3 DNA. A D gene is named only where the DNA matches it firmly. Clone size is given for some rows only: seen once, a few or many times, or a class if the clone is expanded.

-,TRBJ2-6,TRBV5-1,15,-,CASSLGLSGANVLTF,TGCGCCAGCAGCTTGGGACTGTCTGGGGCCAACGTCCTGACTTTC
-,TRBJ1-5,TRBV6-5,13,-,CASSYARDQPQHF,TGTGCCAGCAGTTACGCCAGGGATCAGCCCCAGCATTTT
TRBD1,TRBJ2-3,TRBV7-2,15,-,CASSRDRVSTDTQYF,TGTGCCAGCAGCAGGGACAGGGTTAGCACAGATACGCAGTATTTT
TRBD1,TRBJ1-1,TRBV10-3,13,-,CAISKGASTEAFF,TGTGCCATCAGTAAGGGGGCCAGCACTGAAGCTTTCTTT
TRBD1,TRBJ2-7,TRBV5-1,16,-,CASSLGGPGQGGEQYF,TGCGCCAGCAGCTTGGGTGGTCCGGGACAGGGTGGCGAGCAGTACTTC
-,TRBJ1-2,TRBV18,15,-,CASSPPGVGFYGYTF,TGTGCCAGCTCACCACCGGGCGTTGGGTTTTATGGCTACACCTTC
-,TRBJ1-1,TRBV19,13,-,CASSSSAGTEAFF,TGTGCCAGTAGTTCCTCGGCGGGGACTGAAGCTTTCTTT
TRBD2,TRBJ2-1,TRBV24-1,17,-,CATSESGTSGQYNEQFF,TGTGCCACCAGTGAGTCCGGGACTAGCGGGCAATACAATGAGCAGTTCTTC
-,TRBJ1-1,TRBV28,14,-,CASSLPGLGTEAFF,TGTGCCAGCAGTTTACCGGGACTCGGGACTGAAGCTTTCTTT
-,TRBJ2-3,TRBV29-1,12,-,CSGAQGADTQYF,TGCAGCGGGGCACAGGGAGCAGATACGCAGTATTTT
-,TRBJ1-2,TRBV29-1,13,few,CSVVGTTFDGYTF,TGCAGCGTTGTGGGGACTACTTTCGATGGCTACACCTTC
-,TRBJ2-3,TRBV29-1,13,-,CSVEGVEADTQYF,TGCAGCGTTGAAGGGGTGGAGGCAGATACGCAGTATTTT
-,TRBJ1-1,TRBV11-2,14,-,CASSRGGLNTEAFF,TGTGCCAGCAGCCGGGGGGGCCTGAACACTGAAGCTTTCTTT
-,TRBJ2-5,TRBV12-1,13,-,CASSLSRGTTQYF,TGTGCCAGCAGCCTGTCACGAGGGACAACCCAGTACTTC
TRBD2,TRBJ2-1,TRBV19,17,-,CASSPRPGLAGVNEQFF,TGTGCCAGTAGTCCCCGTCCAGGACTAGCGGGAGTTAATGAGCAGTTCTTC
-,TRBJ1-2,TRBV5-1,13,-,CASSLERVYGYTF,TGCGCCAGCAGCTTGGAGCGTGTTTATGGCTACACCTTC
-,TRBJ2-1,TRBV30,13,-,CAWSVEADNEQFF,TGTGCCTGGAGCGTGGAGGCCGACAATGAGCAGTTCTTC
-,TRBJ1-5,TRBV30,19,-,CAWSLGRGIGAYSNQPQHF,TGTGCCTGGAGTTTGGGGCGGGGAATAGGCGCCTATAGCAATCAGCCCCAGCATTTT
-,TRBJ2-6,TRBV7-8,16,-,CASSTLTAPGANVLTF,TGTGCCAGCAGCACATTGACAGCTCCTGGGGCCAACGTCCTGACTTTC
-,TRBJ1-1,TRBV5-1,14,-,CASSLAGGNTEAFF,TGCGCCAGCAGCTTGGCAGGAGGGAACACTGAAGCTTTCTTT
-,TRBJ2-7,TRBV30,14,-,CAWWSGSRPFEQYF,TGTGCCTGGTGGTCGGGATCCCGTCCGTTCGAGCAGTACTTC
-,TRBJ2-5,TRBV4-1,13,-,CASSQVRGETQYF,TGCGCCAGCAGCCAAGTTAGGGGGGAGACCCAGTACTTC
-,TRBJ1-4,TRBV15,15,-,CATSSWEGGEEKLFF,TGTGCCACCAGCAGCTGGGAAGGGGGAGAGGAAAAACTGTTTTTT
-,TRBJ1-5,TRBV6-9,13,-,CASSYRLLKPQHF,TGTGCCAGCAGTTACCGTCTTCTAAAGCCCCAGCATTTT
-,TRBJ1-2,TRBV7-2,14,-,CASSLAGGHYGYTF,TGTGCCAGCAGCTTAGCAGGGGGACACTATGGCTACACCTTC
-,TRBJ1-3,TRBV11-2,17,-,CASSLVPGAVVGNTIYF,TGTGCCAGCAGCTTAGTCCCAGGGGCTGTGGTTGGAAACACCATATATTTT
-,TRBJ2-4,TRBV5-1,14,-,CASSLQQMGNIQYF,TGCGCCAGCAGCTTGCAACAGATGGGAAACATTCAGTACTTC
TRBD2,TRBJ2-1,TRBV27,15,-,CASSQRTSGGHEQFF,TGTGCCAGCAGTCAACGGACTAGCGGGGGGCATGAGCAGTTCTTC
-,TRBJ1-6,TRBV7-2,11,-,CASSSGEPLHF,TGTGCCAGCAGCTCAGGGGAACCCCTCCACTTT
TRBD1,TRBJ2-3,TRBV5-5,16,-,CASSLVYVTGLNTQYF,TGTGCCAGCAGCTTGGTTTATGTGACAGGGTTGAATACGCAGTATTTT
-,TRBJ2-1,TRBV24-1,17,-,CATSEGGGRPSSNEQFF,TGTGCCACCAGTGAGGGAGGGGGGAGACCTAGTTCCAATGAGCAGTTCTTC
TRBD1,TRBJ2-2,TRBV4-1,15,-,CASSHRDRNIGELFF,TGCGCCAGCAGTCACCGGGACAGAAATATCGGGGAGCTGTTTTTT
-,TRBJ2-7,TRBV4-1,15,-,CASSQGTTASYEQYF,TGCGCCAGCAGCCAAGGGACTACGGCCTCCTACGAGCAGTACTTC
-,TRBJ2-7,TRBV19,14,-,CASSTADGAYEQYF,TGTGCCAGTAGTACCGCGGACGGGGCCTACGAGCAGTACTTC
TRBD1,TRBJ1-2,TRBV5-4,14,-,CASSFQTGGYGYTF,TGTGCCAGCAGCTTTCAAACAGGGGGCTATGGCTACACCTTC
TRBD1,TRBJ1-5,TRBV9,14,-,CASSAGTVVQPQHF,TGTGCCAGCAGCGCCGGGACAGTGGTTCAGCCCCAGCATTTT
TRBD2,TRBJ2-7,TRBV2,16,-,CASRPSGLAGPYEQYF,TGTGCCAGCAGACCCAGCGGACTAGCGGGGCCCTACGAGCAGTACTTC
TRBD1,TRBJ2-3,TRBV3-1/TRBV3-2,17,-,CASSQSGTGIGTDTQYF,TGTGCCAGCAGCCAGAGCGGGACAGGGATTGGGACAGATACGCAGTATTTT
-,TRBJ1-5,TRBV28,15,-,CASSPVENSNQPQHF,TGTGCCAGCAGCCCCGTAGAAAATAGCAATCAGCCCCAGCATTTT
-,TRBJ1-4,TRBV6-1,15,-,CASSDGGTGGEKLFF,TGTGCCAGCAGTGATGGGGGGACCGGCGGCGAAAAACTGTTTTTT
-,TRBJ2-2,TRBV9,14,-,CASSVNSVTGELFF,TGTGCCAGCAGCGTTAATAGCGTTACCGGGGAGCTGTTTTTT
TRBD1,TRBJ2-7,TRBV4-1,17,-,CASSHHPRGTGTYEQYF,TGCGCCAGCAGCCATCACCCCCGCGGGACAGGGACCTACGAGCAGTACTTC